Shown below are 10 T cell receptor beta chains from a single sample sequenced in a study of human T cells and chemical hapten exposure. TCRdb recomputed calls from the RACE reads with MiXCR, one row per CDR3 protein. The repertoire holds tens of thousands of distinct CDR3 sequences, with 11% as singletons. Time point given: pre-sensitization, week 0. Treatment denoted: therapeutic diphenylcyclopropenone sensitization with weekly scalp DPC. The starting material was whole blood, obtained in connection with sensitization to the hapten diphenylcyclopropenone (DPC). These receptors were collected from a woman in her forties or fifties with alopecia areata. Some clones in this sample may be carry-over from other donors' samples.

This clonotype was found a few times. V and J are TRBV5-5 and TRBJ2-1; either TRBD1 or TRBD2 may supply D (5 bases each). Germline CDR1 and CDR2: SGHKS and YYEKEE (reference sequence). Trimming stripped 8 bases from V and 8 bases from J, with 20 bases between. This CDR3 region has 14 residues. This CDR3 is CASLTGPGSHEQFF. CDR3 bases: TGTGCCAGTCTAACCGGACCAGGGAGCCATGAGCAGTTCTTC.

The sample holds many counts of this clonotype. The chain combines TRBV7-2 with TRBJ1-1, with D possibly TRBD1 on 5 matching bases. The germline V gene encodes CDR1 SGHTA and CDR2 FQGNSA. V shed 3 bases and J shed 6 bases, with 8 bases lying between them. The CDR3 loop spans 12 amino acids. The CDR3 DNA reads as TGTGCCAGCAGCTTTGACAGCGCTGAAGCTTTCTTT. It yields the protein CASSFDSAEAFF.

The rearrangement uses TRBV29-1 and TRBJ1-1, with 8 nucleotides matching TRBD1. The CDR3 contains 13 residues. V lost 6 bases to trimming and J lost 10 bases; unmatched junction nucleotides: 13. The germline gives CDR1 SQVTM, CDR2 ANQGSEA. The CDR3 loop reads CSVHTPRGTGAFF. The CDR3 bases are TGCAGCGTCCATACTCCAAGGGGGACAGGAGCTTTCTTT.

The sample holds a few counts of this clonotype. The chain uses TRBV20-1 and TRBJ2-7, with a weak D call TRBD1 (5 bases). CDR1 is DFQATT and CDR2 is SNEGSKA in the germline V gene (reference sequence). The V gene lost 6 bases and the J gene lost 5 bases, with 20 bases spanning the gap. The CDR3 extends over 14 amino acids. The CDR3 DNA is TGCAGTGCCCTTCGTGGGCAGGGTGTTAACGAGCAGTACTTC. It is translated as CSALRGQGVNEQYF.

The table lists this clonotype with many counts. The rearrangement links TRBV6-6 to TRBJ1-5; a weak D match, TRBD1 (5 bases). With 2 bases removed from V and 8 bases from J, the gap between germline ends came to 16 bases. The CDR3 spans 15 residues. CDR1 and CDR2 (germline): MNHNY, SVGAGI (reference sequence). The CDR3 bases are TGTGCCAGCAGTTACAAGTTCTCTCAGGGTAAGCCCCAGCATTTT. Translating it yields CASSYKFSQGKPQHF.

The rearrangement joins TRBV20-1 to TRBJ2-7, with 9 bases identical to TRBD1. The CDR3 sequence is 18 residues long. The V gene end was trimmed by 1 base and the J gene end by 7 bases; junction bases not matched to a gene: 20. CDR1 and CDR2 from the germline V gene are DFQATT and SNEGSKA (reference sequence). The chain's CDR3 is CSARVGRTGQGHFTEQYF. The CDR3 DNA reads TGCAGTGCTAGAGTGGGTAGGACGGGACAGGGACATTTCACGGAGCAGTACTTC.

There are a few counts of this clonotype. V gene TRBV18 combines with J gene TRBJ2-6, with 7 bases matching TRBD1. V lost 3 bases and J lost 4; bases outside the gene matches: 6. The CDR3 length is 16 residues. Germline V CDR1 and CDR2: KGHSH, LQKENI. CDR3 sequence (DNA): TGTGCCAGCTCACCCTCGACAGGGTCGGGGGCCAACGTCCTGACTTTC. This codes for CASSPSTGSGANVLTF.

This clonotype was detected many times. CDR3 loop: CSAGGLAGALYNEQFF. The CDR3 DNA follows: TGCAGTGCTGGGGGACTAGCGGGGGCCTTGTACAATGAGCAGTTCTTC. The rearrangement joins TRBV20-1 to TRBJ2-1; TRBD2 aligns across 14 bases. There are 16 residues in the CDR3. The ends lost 5 bases at V and 4 bases at J; junction bases unmatched: 7. The germline gives CDR1 DFQATT, CDR2 SNEGSKA (reference sequence).

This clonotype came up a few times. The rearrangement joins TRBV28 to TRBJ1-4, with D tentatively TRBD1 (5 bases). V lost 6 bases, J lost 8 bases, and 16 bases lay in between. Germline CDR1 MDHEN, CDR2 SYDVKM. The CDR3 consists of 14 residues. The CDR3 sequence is CASSRQGLGEKLFF. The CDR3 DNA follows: TGTGCCAGCAGCCGTCAGGGCTTAGGAGAAAAACTGTTTTTT.

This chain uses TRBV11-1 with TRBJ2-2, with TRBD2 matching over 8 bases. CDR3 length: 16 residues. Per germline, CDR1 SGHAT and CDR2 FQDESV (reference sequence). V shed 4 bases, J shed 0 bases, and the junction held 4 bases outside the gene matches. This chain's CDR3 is CASSSLAGSNTGELFF. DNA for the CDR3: TGTGCCAGCAGCTCTCTAGCGGGCTCGAACACCGGGGAGCTGTTTTTT.